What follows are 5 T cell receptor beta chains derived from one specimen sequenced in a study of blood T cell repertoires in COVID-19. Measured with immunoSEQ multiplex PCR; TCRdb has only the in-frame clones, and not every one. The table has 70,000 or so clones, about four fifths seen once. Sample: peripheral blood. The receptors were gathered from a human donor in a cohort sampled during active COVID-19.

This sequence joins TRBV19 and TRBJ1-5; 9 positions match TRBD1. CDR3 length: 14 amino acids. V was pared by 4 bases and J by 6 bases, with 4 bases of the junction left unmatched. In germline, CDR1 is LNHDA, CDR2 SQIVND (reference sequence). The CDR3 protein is CASSTGTGFQPQHF. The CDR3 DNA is TGTGCCAGTAGTACAGGGACAGGGTTTCAGCCCCAGCATTTT.

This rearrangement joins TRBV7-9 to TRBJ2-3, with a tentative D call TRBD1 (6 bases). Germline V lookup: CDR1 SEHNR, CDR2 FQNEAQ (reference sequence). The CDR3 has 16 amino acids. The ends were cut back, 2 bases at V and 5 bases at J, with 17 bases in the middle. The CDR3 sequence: CASSLPWGRRRDTQYF. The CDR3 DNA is TGTGCCAGCAGCTTACCTTGGGGGCGGCGTAGAGATACGCAGTATTTT.

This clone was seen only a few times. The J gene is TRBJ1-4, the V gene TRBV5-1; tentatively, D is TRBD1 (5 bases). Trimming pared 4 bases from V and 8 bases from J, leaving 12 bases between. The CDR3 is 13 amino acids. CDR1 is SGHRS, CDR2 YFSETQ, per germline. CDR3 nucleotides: TGCGCCAGCAGCCTCCAGGGTGGCGAAAAACTGTTTTTT. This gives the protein CASSLQGGEKLFF.

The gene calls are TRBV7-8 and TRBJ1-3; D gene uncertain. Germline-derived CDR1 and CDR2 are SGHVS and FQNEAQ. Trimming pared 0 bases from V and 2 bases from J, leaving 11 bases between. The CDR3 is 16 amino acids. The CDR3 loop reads CASSLASRGTGNTIYF. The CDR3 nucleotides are TGTGCCAGCAGCTTAGCAAGCCGAGGGACTGGAAACACCATATATTTT.

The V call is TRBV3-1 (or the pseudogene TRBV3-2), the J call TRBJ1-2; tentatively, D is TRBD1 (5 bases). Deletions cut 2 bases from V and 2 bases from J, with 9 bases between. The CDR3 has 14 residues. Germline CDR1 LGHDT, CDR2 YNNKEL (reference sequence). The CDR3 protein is CASSQQGWNYGYTF. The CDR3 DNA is TGTGCCAGCAGCCAACAGGGTTGGAACTATGGCTACACCTTC.